The 30 T cell receptor beta chains listed next were all sequenced from one sample in a study of T cell responses to AZD1222 COVID-19 vaccine. Here immunoSEQ multiplex PCR was the method, and the copy in TCRdb shows in-frame clones only, minus some. The sample shows about 150,000 clones, around 87% of them seen only once. The specimen was peripheral blood, collected 28 days after the second AZD1222 dose. These receptors were taken from an adult who received the AZD1222 COVID-19 vaccine.

This sequence joins TRBV7-9 and TRBJ2-7; 7 nucleotides align to TRBD1. Germline V gene sequence: CDR1 SEHNR, CDR2 FQNEAQ (reference sequence). This CDR3 contains 15 residues. The V segment lost 4 bases and the J segment 3 bases; nucleotides outside the gene matches: 9. CDR3 nucleotides: TGTGCCAGCAGCTCCGACAGGGCCAAGGACTACGAGCAGTACTTC. Protein product: CASSSDRAKDYEQYF.

The genes are TRBV6-5 and TRBJ1-5; a weak D match, TRBD1 (6 bases). V was cut by 7 bases and J by 1 base, with 14 bases left in between. CDR1 and CDR2 (germline): MNHEY, SVGAGI. CDR3 size: 15 residues. The DNA of the CDR3 is TGTGCCAGCAATTTGCAGGGGAACAGCAATCAGCCCCAGCATTTT. Amino acid sequence: CASNLQGNSNQPQHF.

The chain carries TRBV28 and TRBJ1-2; maybe TRBD1 (5 bases). The V gene's germline CDR1 is MDHEN and CDR2 SYDVKM. This CDR3 contains 15 residues. The V and J ends lost 6 bases and 7 bases respectively, with 21 bases between them. The DNA for the CDR3 is TGTGCCAGCAGAGACAGTATGATGATCACGGGTGGCTACACCTTC. Its translation: CASRDSMMITGGYTF.

The chain recombines TRBV19 with TRBJ2-7; D might be TRBD2 (6 bases). This CDR3 is built from 14 residues. Trimming took 1 base from V and 0 from J, leaving 7 bases between them. Germline V CDR1 and CDR2: LNHDA, SQIVND (reference sequence). Written as DNA, the CDR3 is TGTGCCAGTAGTATAGCGGGGGACTCCTACGAGCAGTACTTC. This gives the protein CASSIAGDSYEQYF.

This chain uses TRBV6-5 with TRBJ1-5, with D hard to call. The CDR3 consists of 14 residues. CDR1 is MNHEY and CDR2 is SVGAGI in the germline V gene. V was clipped by 8 bases and J by 0 bases, with 11 bases between them. The CDR3 here is CASLLTNSNQPQHF. The DNA for the CDR3 is TGTGCCAGCCTCTTGACAAATAGCAATCAGCCCCAGCATTTT.

V and J are TRBV7-2 and TRBJ2-3; 8 bases fit TRBD2. The germline V gene encodes CDR1 SGHTA and CDR2 FQGNSA. This CDR3 spans 17 amino acids. V trimming: 3 bases; J trimming: 1 base; junction bases outside the gene matches: 9. The CDR3 here is CASSFPGATSGTDTQYF. The CDR3 DNA sequence: TGTGCCAGCAGCTTCCCTGGCGCGACTAGCGGCACAGATACGCAGTATTTT. The variable domain in full, with the rest retrieved from reference TRBV7-2 and TRBJ2-3, is GAGVSQSPSNKVTEKGKDVELRCDPISGHTALYWYRQSLGQGLEFLIYFQGNSAPDKSGLPSDRFSAERTGGSVSTLTIQRTQQEDSAVYLCASSFPGATSGTDTQYFGPGTRLTVL.

The J gene is TRBJ2-1, the V gene TRBV3-1 (or the pseudogene TRBV3-2); D not certain. The CDR3 has 12 amino acids. The germline CDR1 and CDR2 sequences are LGHDT and YNNKEL (reference sequence). Trimming took off 1 base at V and 11 bases at J, with 9 bases between the two ends. In nucleotides, the CDR3 is TGTGCCAGCAGCCAAGGGTCTGGTCAGCAGTTCTTC. This codes for CASSQGSGQQFF.

This chain connects TRBV3-1 (or the pseudogene TRBV3-2) to TRBJ2-5; D gene ambiguous. Germline loops: CDR1 LGHDT, CDR2 YNNKEL (reference sequence). The V and J ends lost 4 bases and 4 bases respectively, with 7 bases between them. The CDR3 runs 12 residues. The CDR3: CASSPLGETQYF. The CDR3 nucleotides read TGTGCCAGCAGCCCGCTAGGAGAGACCCAGTACTTC.

This clone was seen just once. The J gene is TRBJ2-7, the V gene TRBV7-2; 12 positions agree with TRBD2. Trimming cost V 5 bases and J 1 base; bases outside gene matches: 12. The CDR3 is 18 amino acids. The V gene's germline CDR1 is SGHTA and CDR2 FQGNSA. In DNA, the CDR3 is TGTGCCAGCAGCCTACGGGTCGGACTAGCGGGAAAATCCTACGAGCAGTACTTC. It translates to CASSLRVGLAGKSYEQYF.

This rearrangement joins TRBV28 to TRBJ2-3; unclear D gene. V lost 6 bases and J lost 1, with 14 bases in between. The germline CDR1 and CDR2 sequences are MDHEN and SYDVKM. The CDR3 runs to 15 residues. CDR3 DNA sequence: TGTGCCAGCAGAAGTACGCCTATGGGCACAGATACGCAGTATTTT. It specifies CASRSTPMGTDTQYF.

The rearrangement joins TRBV6-5 to TRBJ2-1; D is ambiguous. This CDR3 spans 12 amino acids. Per germline, CDR1 MNHEY and CDR2 SVGAGI. V gave up 7 bases and J gave up 7 bases, with 11 bases separating them. CDR3 DNA sequence: TGTGCCAGCACCCCTGACCGTAATGAGCAGTTCTTC. Protein: CASTPDRNEQFF.

This sequence joins TRBV3-1 (or the pseudogene TRBV3-2) and TRBJ2-7; D ambiguous. CDR3 length: 12 amino acids. With 3 bases removed from V and 1 base from J, the gap between germline ends came to 4 bases. Germline lookup yields CDR1 LGHDT and CDR2 YNNKEL (reference sequence). The CDR3 sequence: CASSHNSYEQYF. In DNA form, the CDR3 reads TGTGCCAGCAGCCACAATTCCTACGAGCAGTACTTC.

The gene calls are TRBV29-1 and TRBJ2-5, with D maybe TRBD1 (5 bases). The germline V and J ends were trimmed by 5 bases and 5 bases, with 18 bases remaining between them. The CDR3 has 14 amino acids. The germline gives CDR1 SQVTM, CDR2 ANQGSEA. The CDR3 DNA follows: TGCAGCGTTCGTTTCCCAGGGTCGACGGAGACCCAGTACTTC. This gives the protein CSVRFPGSTETQYF. Full variable domain (remainder filled in from reference TRBV29-1 and TRBJ2-5): SAVISQKPSRDICQRGTSLTIQCQVDSQVTMMFWYRQQPGQSLTLIATANQGSEATYESGFVIDKFPISRPNLTFSTLTVSNMSPEDSSIYLCSVRFPGSTETQYFGPGTRLLVL.

The chain is built from TRBV9 and TRBJ1-1; TRBD1 matches at 8 bases. Germline CDR1 SGDLS, CDR2 YYNGEE. After removal of 4 bases from V and 0 bases from J, the junction contained 5 bases not matched to a gene. The length of the CDR3 is 15 residues. CDR3 coding DNA: TGTGCCAGCAGCCCTGAGACAGGGGTGAACACTGAAGCTTTCTTT. Translating it yields CASSPETGVNTEAFF.

The chain carries TRBV5-1 and TRBJ1-3, with D perhaps matching TRBD1 (5 bases). This CDR3 comprises 13 residues. Germline-derived CDR1 and CDR2 are SGHRS and YFSETQ. V was trimmed by 5 bases and J by 3 bases, leaving 9 bases between them. The CDR3 is CASSQGSGNTIYF. The CDR3 DNA is TGCGCCAGCAGTCAGGGTAGTGGAAACACCATATATTTT.

The chain has TRBV9 and TRBJ2-7; TRBD2 is a possible D gene (5 bases). The ends were cut back, 4 bases at V and 7 bases at J, with 27 bases in the middle. This CDR3 comprises 17 residues. Germline CDR1 reads SGDLS; CDR2 reads YYNGEE. The CDR3 protein is CASSPRDISSFTGEQYF. The CDR3 DNA reads as TGTGCCAGCAGCCCACGAGACATTTCATCCTTTACGGGGGAGCAGTACTTC. Full variable domain (missing parts from reference TRBV9 and TRBJ2-7): DSGVTQTPKHLITATGQRVTLRCSPRSGDLSVYWYQQSLDQGLQFLIQYYNGEERAKGNILERFSAQQFPDLHSELNLSSLELGDSALYFCASSPRDISSFTGEQYFGPGTRLTVT.

The V gene is TRBV7-3, the J gene TRBJ2-2, with TRBD1 matching 9 bases. In germline, CDR1 is SGHTA, CDR2 FQGTGA. The CDR3 is 15 residues long. The ends lost 5 bases at V and 2 bases at J; junction bases unmatched: 3. CDR3 nucleotides: TGTGCCAGCAGCCGGACAGGGGCTAACACCGGGGAGCTGTTTTTT. It codes for CASSRTGANTGELFF.

The rearrangement uses TRBV6-1 and TRBJ1-5; D might be TRBD1 (6 bases). The CDR3 sequence is 16 residues long. V lost 2 bases and J 7 bases, leaving 18 bases between the germline ends. Germline loops: CDR1 MNHNS, CDR2 SASEGT. CDR3 residues: CASSEYRTGADQPQHF. CDR3 nucleotide sequence: TGTGCCAGCAGTGAATATAGGACGGGGGCCGACCAGCCCCAGCATTTT.

In this sample, this clone turned up once. The chain couples TRBV7-2 to TRBJ1-2, with TRBD1 as a possible D gene (6 bases). Germline assignment: CDR1 SGHTA and CDR2 FQGNSA. Trimming took off 5 bases at V and 5 bases at J, with 18 bases between the two ends. The CDR3 totals 15 residues. The CDR3 nucleotides are TGTGCCAGCAGCCCAGAGGGCCGGACAGCGTATGGCTACACCTTC. Translation gives CASSPEGRTAYGYTF.

The rearrangement uses TRBV6-5 and TRBJ1-2, with a weak D call TRBD1 (6 bases). Germline CDR1 is MNHEY and CDR2 is SVGAGI. V dropped 7 bases and J dropped 8 bases, with 11 bases sitting between them. There are 11 residues in the CDR3. The CDR3 loop reads CASNWGGGYTF. CDR3 DNA: TGTGCCAGCAATTGGGGGGGCGGCTACACCTTC.

The J gene is TRBJ2-3, the V gene TRBV5-6; possibly TRBD2 for D (6 bases). Germline CDR1 and CDR2: SGHDT and YYEEEE. The CDR3 is 16 residues long. V was clipped by 2 bases and J by 4 bases, with 17 bases between them. This chain's CDR3 is CASSLPSGARADTQYF. CDR3 bases: TGTGCCAGCAGCTTACCGTCGGGAGCTAGAGCAGATACGCAGTATTTT. The full variable domain, in which reference TRBV5-6 and TRBJ2-3 provide the parts outside the CDR3, is DAGVTQSPTHLIKTRGQQVTLRCSPKSGHDTVSWYQQALGQGPQFIFQYYEEEERQRGNFPDRFSGHQFPNYSSELNVNALLLGDSALYLCASSLPSGARADTQYFGPGTRLTVL.

The rearrangement links TRBV5-1 to TRBJ2-7; D is ambiguous. V was shortened by 4 bases and J by 5 bases, with 16 bases between the two germline ends. In germline, CDR1 is SGHRS, CDR2 YFSETQ. This CDR3 is 14 amino acids long. The CDR3 region has the DNA TGCGCCAGCAGCCTGGACGGAGTCTACAACGAGCAGTACTTC. Its protein is CASSLDGVYNEQYF.

The chain employs TRBV11-2 and TRBJ2-1; 10 bases line up with TRBD2. CDR3 length: 18 amino acids. Germline assignment: CDR1 SGHAT and CDR2 FQNNGV. V lost 5 bases and J lost 8; bases outside the gene matches: 18. The CDR3 bases are TGTGCCAGCAGCAACCAACTAGCGGGGCCTCCCACTGGGGATGAGCAGTTCTTC. It specifies CASSNQLAGPPTGDEQFF.

The V call is TRBV7-2, the J call TRBJ2-7, with 11 bases identical to TRBD2. Losses at the gene ends were 0 bases for V and 4 bases for J; bases not matched to a gene: 11. Germline V CDR1 and CDR2: SGHTA, FQGNSA. This CDR3 has 18 amino acids. The CDR3 coding sequence is TGTGCCAGCAGCTTAGCCAGCGAAAGACTAGCGGGAATATACGAGCAGTACTTC. Protein sequence: CASSLASERLAGIYEQYF.

This chain joins TRBV6-4 and TRBJ1-2; no firm D call. The V end lost 3 bases, the J end lost 8 bases, and 13 bases lay between the germline ends. Germline V CDR1 and CDR2: MRHNA, SNTAGT. This CDR3 spans 13 amino acids. The CDR3 loop is CASSESLGRGYTF. The CDR3 DNA reads as TGTGCCAGCAGTGAATCCCTCGGGCGCGGCTACACCTTC.

CDR3 sequence reads: CASSPQLDEQFF. CDR3 coding DNA: TGTGCCAGCAGCCCCCAGTTGGATGAGCAGTTCTTC. V is TRBV7-2 and J is TRBJ2-1; D is unclear. Germline V gene data show CDR1 as SGHTA and CDR2 as FQGNSA. V dropped 5 bases and J dropped 8 bases, with 10 bases sitting between them. The CDR3 extends over 12 amino acids. Supplemented by reference TRBV7-2 and TRBJ2-1, the full variable domain reads GAGVSQSPSNKVTEKGKDVELRCDPISGHTALYWYRQSLGQGLEFLIYFQGNSAPDKSGLPSDRFSAERTGGSVSTLTIQRTQQEDSAVYLCASSPQLDEQFFGPGTRLTVL.

The V and J genes are TRBV5-6 and TRBJ2-2; 7 positions agree with TRBD1. The trim removed 5 bases at V and 0 bases at J, leaving 7 bases unmatched. CDR1 is SGHDT, CDR2 YYEEEE, per germline. The CDR3 has 16 residues. Here the CDR3 reads CASRTGNYANTGELFF. As DNA, the CDR3 is TGTGCCAGCAGGACAGGGAACTACGCGAACACCGGGGAGCTGTTTTTT.

The chain combines TRBV3-1 (or the pseudogene TRBV3-2) with TRBJ1-2, with D unclear. V was clipped by 0 bases and J by 7 bases, with 6 bases between them. Germline V gene sequence: CDR1 LGHDT, CDR2 YNNKEL (reference sequence). The CDR3 is 12 amino acids. CDR3 DNA sequence: TGTGCCAGCAGCCAAGACGAGGTTGGCTACACCTTC. Its protein product is CASSQDEVGYTF.

This chain joins TRBV15 and TRBJ2-5; D is perhaps TRBD2 (6 bases). From germline, CDR1 is LNHNV and CDR2 YYDKDF (reference sequence). Deletions cut 3 bases from V and 1 base from J, with 12 bases between. The CDR3 length is 15 residues. The DNA for the CDR3 is TGTGCCACCAGCAGGGCGCGGGGACGCCAAGAGACCCAGTACTTC. Encoded protein: CATSRARGRQETQYF.

The chain couples TRBV6-1 to TRBJ1-5, with D unclear. V was pared by 0 bases and J by 5 bases, with 14 bases between. Per the germline V gene, CDR1 is MNHNS and CDR2 is SASEGT. The CDR3 contains 16 residues. The DNA for the CDR3 is TGTGCCAGCAGTGAAGCTGCCACGGGGTACGATCAGCCCCAGCATTTT. Protein sequence: CASSEAATGYDQPQHF.